The 20 T cell receptor beta chains reported below all come from one sample, sequenced in a study of T cell responses to AZD1222 COVID-19 vaccine listed by TCRdb under 2021. Reading the label with the study, this specimen's time point is: baseline before first vaccination. Library prep was done by the immunoSEQ multiplex PCR assay. As stored in TCRdb, this immuneACCESS dataset retains in-frame rearrangements with V and J assigned. A fraction of the clones does not appear; measured against another copy, unresolved V genes explain less than half of the discrepancy, and the remainder lacks a known reason. Across this sample there are some 56,000 clones, with roughly 88% seen only once. The leading ten clones occupy around 15% of the sample. The source was peripheral blood, collected on day 0 of AZD1222 vaccination. These receptors were collected from an adult in good health.

V and J are TRBV9 and TRBJ1-2, with 9 bases matching TRBD1. V trimming: 4 bases; J trimming: 3 bases; junction bases outside the gene matches: 7. CDR1 and CDR2 (germline): SGDLS, YYNGEE. The CDR3 extends over 15 amino acids. The CDR3 nucleotides read TGTGCCAGCAGCAAACGAACAGGGGGCCACTATGGCTACACCTTC. Amino acid sequence: CASSKRTGGHYGYTF.

The chain carries TRBV4-2 and TRBJ1-1; D is undetermined. V gave up 0 bases and J gave up 3 bases, with 5 bases separating them. CDR1 is LGHNA and CDR2 is YNFKEQ in the germline V gene. The CDR3 sequence is 13 residues long. CDR3 sequence: CASSQDLYTEAFF. CDR3 nucleotide sequence: TGTGCCAGCAGCCAAGACCTATACACTGAAGCTTTCTTT.

DNA for the CDR3: TGTGCCAGCAGCCCTAGGGGAGGAACTAACACCATATATTTT. Its translation is CASSPRGGTNTIYF. The chain couples TRBV7-9 to TRBJ1-3, with a tentative D call TRBD1 (5 bases). This CDR3 comprises 14 residues. The ends were cut back, 5 bases at V and 7 bases at J, with 15 bases in the middle. The germline V gene encodes CDR1 SEHNR and CDR2 FQNEAQ (reference sequence).

This clone was observed a handful of times. The chain's CDR3 is CASSSGQTLNTEAFF. Here the CDR3 DNA reads TGTGCCAGCAGTTCCGGACAGACCCTGAACACTGAAGCTTTCTTT. V is TRBV6-5 and J is TRBJ1-1; possible D gene TRBD1, 6 bases. Trimming pared 4 bases from V and 0 bases from J, leaving 12 bases between. The germline CDR1 and CDR2 sequences are MNHEY and SVGAGI. CDR3 length: 15 residues.

The V and J genes are TRBV19 and TRBJ1-6; the D is unclear. The V end was cut by 2 bases, the J end by 8 bases, with 7 bases between. CDR1 and CDR2 from the germline V gene are LNHDA and SQIVND (reference sequence). CDR3 length: 13 amino acids. CDR3 sequence reads: CASSIWRHSPLHF. The CDR3 region has the DNA TGTGCCAGTAGTATATGGAGGCATTCACCCCTCCACTTT.

This chain links TRBV19 with TRBJ1-1; D is unclear. V gave up 5 bases and J gave up 0 bases, with 13 bases separating them. The CDR3 spans 15 residues. In germline, CDR1 is LNHDA, CDR2 SQIVND (reference sequence). The CDR3 here is CASSPDKAMNTEAFF. For the CDR3, the DNA is TGTGCCAGTAGTCCCGACAAAGCCATGAACACTGAAGCTTTCTTT.

The gene calls are TRBV5-6 and TRBJ2-7, with a weak D call TRBD1 (5 bases). Looked up from germline, CDR1 is SGHDT and CDR2 is YYEEEE. CDR3 size: 14 residues. V lost 0 bases and J lost 2, with 9 bases in between. Here the CDR3 reads CASSLVTGAYEQYF. Written as DNA, the CDR3 is TGTGCCAGCAGCTTGGTTACAGGAGCCTACGAGCAGTACTTC.

This chain joins TRBV10-2 and TRBJ2-2; 8 nucleotides align to TRBD2. This CDR3 has 16 residues. The germline CDR1 and CDR2 sequences are WSHSY and SAAADI. With 3 bases clipped from V and 2 bases from J, the junction kept 5 bases outside the gene matches. The CDR3 sequence is CASSDGGGLNTGELFF. CDR3 nucleotide sequence: TGCGCCAGCAGTGATGGCGGGGGGCTAAACACCGGGGAGCTGTTTTTT.

The V gene is TRBV6-6, the J gene TRBJ1-6, with 7 bases fitting TRBD1. V shed 7 bases and J 7 bases; nucleotides not matched to a gene: 7. Germline V gives CDR1 MNHNY, CDR2 SVGAGI (reference sequence). The CDR3 totals 14 residues. This chain's CDR3 is CASTPSGQNSPLHF. In DNA, the CDR3 is TGTGCCAGCACCCCCTCGGGACAGAATTCACCCCTCCACTTT.

The rearrangement joins TRBV18 to TRBJ1-2, with D maybe TRBD1 (6 bases). This CDR3 is built from 13 residues. With 5 bases removed from V and 2 bases from J, the gap between germline ends came to 9 bases. Germline V gene sequence: CDR1 KGHSH, CDR2 LQKENI. CDR3 sequence reads: CASSSGQNYGYTF. The CDR3 DNA reads as TGTGCCAGCTCATCCGGACAGAACTATGGCTACACCTTC.

V is TRBV20-1 and J is TRBJ1-2, with a weak D call TRBD1 (6 bases). CDR1 is DFQATT and CDR2 is SNEGSKA in the germline V gene (reference sequence). The V end lost 5 bases, the J end lost 7 bases, and 8 bases lay between the germline ends. This CDR3 contains 10 residues. The CDR3 is CSAGDIGYTF. The DNA for the CDR3 is TGCAGTGCTGGGGACATTGGCTACACCTTC.

CDR3 in DNA: TGTGCCAGTAGTAAATCCGGGACAGTCCTTAATCAGCCCCAGCATTTT. Encoded protein: CASSKSGTVLNQPQHF. The chain is built from TRBV19 and TRBJ1-5, with 7 positions matching TRBD1. J lost 4 bases, V lost 4 bases, and 10 bases had no gene match. The germline CDR1 and CDR2 sequences are LNHDA and SQIVND (reference sequence). This CDR3 is built from 16 residues.

V and J are TRBV27 and TRBJ2-3; D might be TRBD2 (5 bases). The CDR3 consists of 13 residues. Germline CDR1 MNHEY, CDR2 SMNVEV (reference sequence). The V end was cut by 3 bases, the J end by 4 bases, with 8 bases between. CDR3 residues: CASSFRGSDTQYF. As DNA, the CDR3 is TGTGCCAGCAGTTTTAGAGGGTCAGATACGCAGTATTTT.

The chain employs TRBV28 and TRBJ1-4, with TRBD1 as a possible D gene (6 bases). Trimming took 7 bases from V and 0 from J, leaving 9 bases between them. This CDR3 region has 14 residues. Germline V gene data show CDR1 as MDHEN and CDR2 as SYDVKM. The CDR3 region is CASNNRATNEKLFF. For the CDR3, the DNA is TGTGCCAGCAATAACAGGGCAACTAATGAAAAACTGTTTTTT.

This chain uses TRBV11-2 with TRBJ2-7, with no clear D. The germline V and J ends were trimmed by 5 bases and 0 bases, with 5 bases remaining between them. Germline assignment: CDR1 SGHAT and CDR2 FQNNGV. CDR3 length: 12 residues. The CDR3 sequence: CASSQDSYEQYF. For the CDR3, the DNA is TGTGCCAGCAGCCAAGACTCCTACGAGCAGTACTTC.

The gene calls are TRBV7-8 and TRBJ1-1; TRBD1 matches at 7 bases. Germline values: CDR1 SGHVS, CDR2 FQNEAQ. There are 15 residues in the CDR3. J gave up 5 bases and V 0 bases, and 6 bases lay outside the gene matches. As DNA, the CDR3 is TGTGCCAGCAGCTTAGCGCTAGGGGGCGTTACTGAAGCTTTCTTT. This codes for CASSLALGGVTEAFF.

The rearrangement uses TRBV7-2 and TRBJ2-3; D remains unclear. The CDR3 length is 12 residues. The germline CDR1 and CDR2 sequences are SGHTA and FQGNSA. V was pared by 8 bases and J by 2 bases, with 8 bases between. The CDR3 is CASGRDTDTQYF. Written as DNA, the CDR3 is TGTGCCAGCGGAAGGGACACAGATACGCAGTATTTT.

This sequence joins TRBV18 and TRBJ1-4; no clear D. The CDR3 has 14 residues. CDR1 KGHSH and CDR2 LQKENI come from the germline V gene. Trimming stripped 6 bases from V and 7 bases from J, with 15 bases between. CDR3 in amino acids: CASSLFGVGEKLFF. CDR3 DNA sequence: TGTGCCAGCTCGCTCTTCGGGGTGGGTGAAAAACTGTTTTTT.

V is TRBV11-2 and J is TRBJ2-6, with 8 positions matching TRBD1. The junction had 6 bases not matched to a gene; V was cut back by 5 bases and J by 3 bases. Germline V CDR1 and CDR2: SGHAT, FQNNGV. CDR3 length: 16 residues. CDR3 region: CASSETQGGGANVLTF. The DNA for the CDR3 is TGTGCCAGCAGCGAGACACAGGGGGGTGGGGCCAACGTCCTGACTTTC.

The chain employs TRBV2 and TRBJ1-2, with D hard to call. Trimming took off 3 bases at V and 0 bases at J, with 11 bases between the two ends. This CDR3 region has 15 residues. Germline assignment: CDR1 SNHLY and CDR2 FYNNEI. The CDR3, as DNA: TGTGCCAGCAGTGATTTAAGGCGGTCTAACTATGGCTACACCTTC. Amino acids: CASSDLRRSNYGYTF.